This TCR beta chain was retrieved from a study of T cell responses to AZD1222 COVID-19 vaccine. Study-level findings and limits: Females made up more of the donors, who were largely white British, and clonal diversity may have come out too low. Seropositivity was recorded at baseline in only a handful of AZD1222 recipients. The study found Spike-specific TCR breadth and depth rose after two AZD1222 doses. Variant regions that are unmutated are reportedly the target of nearly half of spike-specific TCRs.

Details on this clone: Its antigen is unidentified.

CDR1 is LNHDA and CDR2 is SQIVND in the germline V gene (reference sequence). The CDR3 has 13 amino acids. V was pared by 4 bases and J by 5 bases, with 2 bases of the junction left unmatched. Data came from immunoSEQ multiplex PCR; TCRdb stores just in-frame clones and leaves some out. The sample lists around 260,000 clones, over 90% seen once, with less than 0.6% in the top ten. The receptor was derived from an adult in good health. The sequenced sample was peripheral blood, obtained on day 0 of AZD1222 vaccination. The chain uses TRBV19 and TRBJ2-5; 9 nucleotides line up with TRBD2. In DNA, the CDR3 is TGTGCCAGTAGTACTAGCGGGACGGAGACCCAGTACTTC. Translated: CASSTSGTETQYF.